The 19 T cell receptor beta chains listed next were all sequenced from one sample in a study of low-dose radiotherapy and immunotherapy resistance in tumors (dated by TCRdb to between 2020 and 2023). The instrument was an Illumina HiSeq 2500. First-strand cDNA was synthesized with Superscript III and a set of TRAV- and TRBV-specific primers, covering both TCRalpha and TCRbeta chains. TCRs were amplified with Phusion for 20 to 25 PCR cycles using a constant-region primer together with the adapter attached to the V primers. Starting from the raw public reads, TCRdb applied fastp trimming at Q25, assembled clones with MiXCR and retained in-frame beta chains. For every CDR3 protein sequence, its rows merge into one entry that carries the most common genes and DNA. The sample includes 45,000 or so distinct CDR3 sequences, with 25% observed a single time. Of the sample, 10% falls within the top ten clones.

In the paper's terms, the time point label means: after trial treatment. Interpreted using the paper, the treatment or condition label stands for: LDRT plus nivolumab, ipilimumab, low-dose cyclophosphamide and aspirin (RACIN trial). The specimen was PBMCs, collected after low-dose radiotherapy plus immunotherapy. All receptors come from a male donor with prostate cancer.

This clonotype was recorded at least ten times. The chain couples TRBV2 to TRBJ2-1; 8 nucleotides agree with TRBD2. Per germline, CDR1 SNHLY and CDR2 FYNNEI. CDR3 length: 16 amino acids. The V and J ends lost 4 bases and 10 bases, in that order; junction bases with no gene match: 15. The CDR3 sequence is CASSGGRTSRRDEQFF. CDR3 DNA: TGTGCCAGCAGTGGGGGGAGGACTAGCAGGCGCGACGAGCAGTTCTTC.

The rearrangement uses TRBV5-1 and TRBJ1-1; D gene unclear. V lost 0 bases, J lost 6 bases, and 12 bases lay in between. The CDR3 length is 14 residues. Looked up from germline, CDR1 is SGHRS and CDR2 is YFSETQ. The CDR3 spells CASSLGSGIPEAFF. As DNA, the CDR3 is TGCGCCAGCAGCTTGGGATCGGGGATACCTGAAGCTTTCTTT.

Worth noting for this clonotype: A far larger clone is off by one base, so a read error is likely. The J gene is TRBJ2-5, the V gene TRBV6-1; 8 bases agree with TRBD1. CDR1 and CDR2 (germline): MNHNS, SASEGT. The CDR3 is made up of 18 amino acids. CDR3 protein: CATSESPLQGEDRETQYF. The CDR3 bases are TGTGCCACCAGTGAATCCCCCCTACAGGGGGAGGATCGAGAGACCCAGTACTTC.

This clonotype has ten or more counts. The genes are TRBV20-1 and TRBJ2-1; 8 bases are shared with TRBD1. The CDR3 runs to 14 residues. The germline gives CDR1 DFQATT, CDR2 SNEGSKA (reference sequence). V shed 4 bases and J 6 bases; nucleotides not matched to a gene: 8. This CDR3 is CSAISGQGGNEQFF. The CDR3 region has the DNA TGCAGTGCTATCTCCGGACAGGGCGGCAATGAGCAGTTCTTC.

This clonotype was recorded many times. J is TRBJ2-7 and V is TRBV20-1; 9 nucleotides match TRBD1. The germline V gene has CDR1 DFQATT and CDR2 SNEGSKA (reference sequence). With 5 bases clipped from V and 5 bases from J, the junction kept 7 bases outside the gene matches. The CDR3 sequence is 13 residues long. In DNA, the CDR3 is TGCAGTGCTGGACCGGGACAGGGTCACGAGCAGTACTTC. Translation: CSAGPGQGHEQYF.

In its sample, this clonotype was seen many times. V gene TRBV2 combines with J gene TRBJ1-1; D unclear. With 3 bases removed from V and 2 bases from J, the gap between germline ends came to 7 bases. Germline CDR1 SNHLY, CDR2 FYNNEI. The CDR3 is 13 residues long. CDR3 nucleotide sequence: TGTGCCAGCAGTGAGGGCCCCAACACTGAAGCTTTCTTT. Amino acid sequence: CASSEGPNTEAFF.

This clonotype was seen at least ten times. CDR3 sequence: CASSLDSTSTDTQYF. The CDR3 DNA is TGTGCCAGCAGCTTGGACTCTACTAGCACAGATACGCAGTATTTT. The V and J genes are TRBV5-4 and TRBJ2-3; no firm D call. Germline CDR1 SGHNT, CDR2 YYREEE (reference sequence). The CDR3 is 15 amino acids. V was pared by 0 bases and J by 0 bases, with 8 bases between.

Comments on this clonotype: One base separates it from a far larger clone, so it is likely a read error. The gene calls are TRBV28 and TRBJ2-7; the D gene is possibly TRBD2 (6 bases). CDR1 and CDR2 from the germline V gene are MDHEN and SYDVKM. The CDR3 contains 15 residues. The V and J ends lost 8 bases and 7 bases respectively, with 24 bases between them. CDR3 in DNA: TGTGCCAGCGCCGGGGCGGGAAAGGGTTACAATGAGCAGTACTTC. This encodes CASAGAGKGYNEQYF.

The CDR3 sequence: CASSYSDRGRYGYTF. CDR3 in DNA: TGTGCCAGCAGTTACTCGGACAGGGGGAGATATGGCTACACCTTC. The genes are TRBV6-6 and TRBJ1-2; 10 bases map to TRBD1. Losses at the gene ends were 0 bases for V and 5 bases for J; bases not matched to a gene: 3. CDR3 length: 15 residues. CDR1 is MNHNY and CDR2 is SVGAGI in the germline V gene (reference sequence).

This clonotype was observed many times. The V and J genes are TRBV18 and TRBJ1-1; perhaps TRBD1 as D (6 bases). The germline V gene encodes CDR1 KGHSH and CDR2 LQKENI. Trimming stripped 2 bases from V and 3 bases from J, with 10 bases between. This CDR3 has 14 amino acids. CDR3: CASSPGQGHTEAFF. CDR3 nucleotides: TGTGCCAGCTCACCAGGCCAGGGGCACACTGAAGCTTTCTTT.

This clonotype was recorded at least ten times. The chain uses TRBV18 and TRBJ2-7; unclear D gene. CDR1 and CDR2 (germline): KGHSH, LQKENI. The CDR3 runs to 14 residues. The germline V and J ends were trimmed by 2 bases and 2 bases, with 10 bases remaining between them. In nucleotides, the CDR3 is TGTGCCAGCTCACCAACGCAGTGGGCCTACGAGCAGTACTTC. Translating gives CASSPTQWAYEQYF.

In this sample, this clonotype turned up many times. The J gene is TRBJ1-1, the V gene TRBV30, with TRBD1 matching 7 bases. The ends lost 1 base at V and 5 bases at J; junction bases unmatched: 4. The CDR3 runs 13 residues. The germline V gene encodes CDR1 GTSNPN and CDR2 SVGIG (reference sequence). The CDR3 reads CAWSGQGITEAFF. Here the CDR3 DNA reads TGTGCCTGGAGTGGACAGGGTATAACTGAAGCTTTCTTT. The variable domain in full, completed from reference TRBV30 and TRBJ1-1, reads SQTIHQWPATLVQPVGSPLSLECTVEGTSNPNLYWYRQAAGRGLQLLFYSVGIGQISSEVPQNLSASRPQDRQFILSSKKLLLSDSGFYLCAWSGQGITEAFFGQGTRLTVV.

The sample holds many counts of this clonotype. V usage is TRBV5-6 and J usage is TRBJ1-1; weak D call: TRBD1 (5 bases). V was shortened by 0 bases and J by 0 bases, with 6 bases between the two germline ends. The length of the CDR3 is 14 residues. Germline CDR1 reads SGHDT; CDR2 reads YYEEEE. CDR3 amino acids: CASSLGQMNTEAFF. The CDR3 region has the DNA TGTGCCAGCAGCTTGGGACAGATGAACACTGAAGCTTTCTTT.

CDR3 residues: CASSVIQDNYGYTF. The CDR3 region has the DNA TGTGCCAGCAGCGTAATACAGGATAACTATGGCTACACCTTC. V is TRBV5-4 and J is TRBJ1-2; a possible D gene is TRBD1 (5 bases). V was trimmed by 4 bases and J by 1 base, leaving 11 bases between them. Germline assignment: CDR1 SGHNT and CDR2 YYREEE (reference sequence). The CDR3 is 14 residues long.

In its sample, this clonotype was seen many times. The chain recombines TRBV30 with TRBJ1-1, with no clear D. Per germline, CDR1 GTSNPN and CDR2 SVGIG (reference sequence). The CDR3 spans 14 residues. The ends were cut back, 3 bases at V and 4 bases at J, with 15 bases in the middle. CDR3 amino acids: CAWRFPMSGTEAFF. CDR3 bases: TGTGCCTGGAGGTTTCCCATGAGTGGCACTGAAGCTTTCTTT.

This clonotype was detected ten times or more. This chain joins TRBV14 and TRBJ2-7, with 9 nucleotides matching TRBD2. Trimming at V came to 4 bases and at J to 3 bases, leaving 10 bases not matched to a gene. CDR1 is SGHDN and CDR2 is FVKESK in the germline V gene. The CDR3 is made up of 16 amino acids. CDR3 loop: CASSPHGASGIYEQYF. CDR3 coding DNA: TGTGCCAGCAGCCCACACGGGGCTAGCGGGATCTACGAGCAGTACTTC.

This clonotype was seen a few times. This likely came from a read error, as a far larger clone is one base away. The chain employs TRBV6-2 or TRBV6-3 and TRBJ1-2; the D is unclear. Germline V CDR1 and CDR2: MNHEY, SVGEGT. The CDR3 consists of 11 residues. The CDR3 protein is CASSWLYGYAF. In DNA form, the CDR3 reads TGTGCCAGCAGTTGGCTCTATGGCTACGCCTTC.

As for this clonotype: A clone one base away is much larger, so this may be a read error. V usage is TRBV7-9 and J usage is TRBJ2-2, with 7 positions matching TRBD2. The germline V gene has CDR1 SEHNR and CDR2 FQNEAQ (reference sequence). The CDR3 has 15 amino acids. The chain's CDR3 is CANSGGSRDTGELFF. In nucleotides, the CDR3 is TGTGCCAACAGCGGCGGGAGTCGGGACACCGGGGAGCTGTTTTTT.

This clonotype has at least ten counts. V gene TRBV11-2 combines with J gene TRBJ2-5; possibly TRBD2 for D (5 bases). Looked up from germline, CDR1 is SGHAT and CDR2 is FQNNGV. CDR3 length: 14 amino acids. V was pared by 2 bases and J by 4 bases, with 11 bases between. CDR3 loop: CASSLSPGGETQYF. DNA of the CDR3: TGTGCCAGCAGCTTATCTCCAGGAGGAGAGACCCAGTACTTC.